The rows below give T cell receptor beta chains drawn from one sample of a study of molecular identifiers for immune sequencing clone quantification. TCRdb used MiXCR to reprocess the PCR reads, holding one entry per CDR3 protein. The table shows roughly 320,000 distinct CDR3 sequences, with roughly a quarter occurring only once. Sample: naive CD8+ T cells from blood, with Jurkat cell RNA spiked in. The origin of the receptors is a human donor in good health. Some libraries in this study had Jurkat cell RNA spiked in. Each CDR3 is given with its conserved first and last residue. Each record gives: clone size, D gene, V gene, CDR3 length, J gene, CDR3 DNA, CDR3 protein. D genes are given only for firm matches. Expanded clones get a size class; other rows say once, few or many, or leave the size out.

size: many
D: .
V: TRBV4-3
length: 15
J: TRBJ1-2
DNA: TGCGCCAGCAGCCAAAGATCAGGGATTGTGAGGGGCTACACCTTC
CDR3: CASSQRSGIVRGYTF

size: few
D: .
V: TRBV27
length: 16
J: TRBJ1-1
DNA: TGTGCCAGCAGTTTAGGGGGAGGGGTCCTGAACACTGAAGCTTTCTTT
CDR3: CASSLGGGVLNTEAFF

size: .
D: .
V: TRBV28
length: 12
J: TRBJ2-1
DNA: TGTTCCAGCAGCCAGGACGTCTTAGAGCAGTTCTTC
CDR3: CSSSQDVLEQFF

size: many
D: .
V: TRBV5-6
length: 15
J: TRBJ1-5
DNA: TGTGCCAGCAGCTTGGCCAGAAATAGCAATCAGCCCCAGCATTTT
CDR3: CASSLARNSNQPQHF

size: few
D: TRBD1
V: TRBV14
length: 14
J: TRBJ2-7
DNA: TGTGCCAGCAGCCGCCGGGACAGACCCTACGAGCAGTACTTC
CDR3: CASSRRDRPYEQYF

size: many
D: .
V: TRBV2
length: 13
J: TRBJ2-5
DNA: TGTGCCAGCAGCCAACAGGATCTAGAGACCCAGTACTTC
CDR3: CASSQQDLETQYF

size: many
D: .
V: TRBV2
length: 15
J: TRBJ2-2
DNA: TGTGCCAGCAGTGTGGGCAGGATGGCCACCGGGGAGCTGTTTTTT
CDR3: CASSVGRMATGELFF

size: .
D: TRBD1
V: TRBV6-5
length: 13
J: TRBJ1-1
DNA: TGTGCCAGCACCTCGACAGGGGATACTGAAGCTTTCTTT
CDR3: CASTSTGDTEAFF

size: few
D: .
V: TRBV7-4
length: 15
J: TRBJ1-3
DNA: TGTGCCAGCAGCTTGGCAGGACACTCTGGAAACACCATATATTTT
CDR3: CASSLAGHSGNTIYF

size: many
D: TRBD2
V: TRBV28
length: 15
J: TRBJ2-3
DNA: TGTGCCAGCAGCTCTAGCGGGGGCCGCACAGATACGCAGTATTTT
CDR3: CASSSSGGRTDTQYF

size: .
D: .
V: TRBV5-1
length: 14
J: TRBJ2-5
DNA: TGCGCCAACAGCTTCCTTACAGTTGGGGAGACCCAGTACTTC
CDR3: CANSFLTVGETQYF

size: few
D: .
V: TRBV5-6
length: 14
J: TRBJ2-7
DNA: TGTGCCAGCAGAGCTCTGGGACCAACCTACGAGCAGTACTTC
CDR3: CASRALGPTYEQYF

size: .
D: TRBD2
V: TRBV20-1
length: 15
J: TRBJ2-3
DNA: TGCAGTGCTGGGGATCTAGCGGAGGCTCTGGATACGCAGTATTTT
CDR3: CSAGDLAEALDTQYF

size: .
D: .
V: TRBV19
length: 14
J: TRBJ2-7
DNA: TGTGCCAGTAGCTCAGGCCCACGGGGTTTCGAGCAGTACTTC
CDR3: CASSSGPRGFEQYF

size: few
D: .
V: TRBV6-6
length: 14
J: TRBJ1-1
DNA: TGTGCCAGCAGTTACGTGAAGGGGTACACTGAAGCTTTCTTT
CDR3: CASSYVKGYTEAFF

size: once
D: .
V: TRBV3-1
length: 16
J: TRBJ2-5
DNA: TGTGCCAGCAGCCCTATATGGAGCGGTGATCAAGAGACCCAGTACTTC
CDR3: CASSPIWSGDQETQYF

size: few
D: TRBD1
V: TRBV19
length: 14
J: TRBJ2-7
DNA: TGTGCCAATAGCGCCGGGACAGACTCCTACGAGCAGTACTTC
CDR3: CANSAGTDSYEQYF